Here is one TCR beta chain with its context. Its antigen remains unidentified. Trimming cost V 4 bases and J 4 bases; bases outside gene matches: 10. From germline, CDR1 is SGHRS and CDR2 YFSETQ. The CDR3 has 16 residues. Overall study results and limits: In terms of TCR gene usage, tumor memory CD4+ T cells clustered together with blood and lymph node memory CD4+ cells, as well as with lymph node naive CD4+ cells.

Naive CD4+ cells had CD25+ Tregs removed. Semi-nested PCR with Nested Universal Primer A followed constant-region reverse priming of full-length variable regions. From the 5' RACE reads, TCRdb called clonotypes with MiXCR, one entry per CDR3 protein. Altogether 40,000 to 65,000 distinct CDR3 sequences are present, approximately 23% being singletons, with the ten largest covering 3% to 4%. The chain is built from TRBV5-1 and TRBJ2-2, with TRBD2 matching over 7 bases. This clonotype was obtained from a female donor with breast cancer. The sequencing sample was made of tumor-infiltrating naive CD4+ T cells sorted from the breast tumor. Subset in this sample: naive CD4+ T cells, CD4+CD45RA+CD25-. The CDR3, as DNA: TGCGCCAGCAGCCCCGGCGGGAGTAGCGGCACCGGGGAGCTGTTTTTT. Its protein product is CASSPGGSSGTGELFF.